This TCR beta chain was recorded in a study of a mutant IDH1 vaccine in newly diagnosed glioma. Looking at the study overall: Radiotherapy, temozolomide, or both had been given previously, and both were given to most. Overall study findings and caveats: Pseudoprogression looked unconnected to shifts in top peripheral T cell clonotypes.

Germline trimming cut 2 bases from V and 7 bases from J; bases unmatched to any gene: 8. The CDR3 covers 15 residues. Germline loops: CDR1 MNHNS, CDR2 SASEGT. Time point defined: baseline, week 1 (first vaccination visit). As to treatment: pre-vaccination baseline after standard-of-care therapy. Produced via immunoSEQ multiplex PCR; TCRdb's table is partial and in-frame only. The top ten hold roughly 9% of the sample, which has about 35,000 clones, about 80% seen once. This clone has a handful of counts. The antigen is undetermined. Material: peripheral blood mononuclear cells (PBMCs), obtained from a glioma patient treated with radiotherapy, temozolomide or both. The clonotype was recovered from a man aged 50 or older with glioma. Some clones in this sample may be carry-over from other donors' samples. The chain combines TRBV6-1 with TRBJ1-5; 7 nucleotides agree with TRBD1. The CDR3 protein is CASSENHRGGQPQHF. The CDR3, as DNA: TGTGCCAGCAGTGAAAATCACAGGGGAGGACAGCCCCAGCATTTT.